These 14 T cell receptor beta chains were sequenced from one sample in a study of regulatory T cells in long-lasting Graves disease. In building TCR beta libraries, iRepertoire HTBI primers were used together with Arm-PCR of CDR3 regions. TCRdb re-called the multiplex PCR reads through MiXCR, storing one row per CDR3 protein. Here the sample spans about 470,000 distinct CDR3 sequences, less than 25% being singletons. As for time point: persistent/refractory GD, antithyroid drugs over 5 years with positive TRAb. The TCR library was prepared using RNA isolated from PBMCs. The sequencing here drew on peripheral blood mononuclear cells (PBMCs), taken when the disease was refractory, from a patient treated with antithyroid drugs. The receptors come from a female donor with Graves disease.

This clonotype has at least ten counts. This chain uses TRBV6-1 with TRBJ2-2; D might be TRBD1 (6 bases). This CDR3 contains 13 residues. The ends were cut back, 10 bases at V and 2 bases at J, with 11 bases in the middle. In germline, CDR1 is MNHNS, CDR2 SASEGT. The CDR3 reads CATWDTNTGELFF. The CDR3 coding sequence is TGTGCCACGTGGGACACAAACACCGGGGAGCTGTTTTTT.

This clonotype occurred many times. This chain uses TRBV20-1 with TRBJ1-2; 7 bases align to TRBD1. CDR1 is DFQATT, CDR2 SNEGSKA, per germline (reference sequence). This CDR3 has 13 amino acids. J gave up 4 bases and V 1 base, and 3 bases lay outside the gene matches. The CDR3 DNA follows: TGCAGTGCTAGAGGGACAGGACCCTATGGCTACACCTTC. Residues: CSARGTGPYGYTF.

J is TRBJ2-7 and V is TRBV5-1; 8 nucleotides line up with TRBD1. Germline CDR1 SGHRS, CDR2 YFSETQ. V dropped 5 bases and J dropped 1; count of bases not matched to a gene: 5. The CDR3 is made up of 14 amino acids. In DNA form, the CDR3 reads TGCGCCAGCAGATCGGACAGGGCTTCCTACGAGCAGTACTTC. Translating gives CASRSDRASYEQYF.

The table lists this clonotype with a count of one. Just one base apart from a much larger clone, this may be a read error. The genes are TRBV6-9 and TRBJ2-7, with TRBD1 as a possible D gene (5 bases). The V gene's germline CDR1 is MNHGY and CDR2 SVAAGI. The CDR3 runs 13 residues. The CDR3 sequence is CASSFLDNYERYF. DNA of the CDR3: TGTGCCAGCAGTTTTCTGGACAACTACGAGCGGTACTTC.

This clonotype was seen many times. This chain uses TRBV28 with TRBJ1-5; TRBD1 is a possible D gene (5 bases). The V and J ends lost 2 bases and 3 bases respectively, with 17 bases between them. The CDR3 is made up of 17 amino acids. Germline V gene sequence: CDR1 MDHEN, CDR2 SYDVKM. The CDR3 protein is CASSLGLGFGANQPQHF. CDR3 in DNA: TGTGCCAGCAGTTTAGGGTTAGGTTTCGGGGCCAATCAGCCCCAGCATTTT.

The chain joins TRBV6-2 or TRBV6-3 to TRBJ2-3; 7 bases map to TRBD2. The CDR3 contains 15 residues. Per germline, CDR1 MNHEY and CDR2 SVGEGT. The J segment lost 3 bases and the V segment lost 2 bases, leaving 5 bases of the junction unmatched. The CDR3 protein is CASSYRAGATDTQYF. DNA of the CDR3: TGTGCCAGCAGTTACAGGGCGGGAGCGACAGATACGCAGTATTTT.

This clonotype was found many times. The chain's CDR3 is CASSAPGRGEQYF. Written as DNA, the CDR3 is TGTGCCAGCAGTGCCCCCGGGAGGGGGGAGCAGTACTTC. The chain recombines TRBV28 with TRBJ2-7; 8 nucleotides agree with TRBD2. The ends lost 5 bases at V and 7 bases at J; junction bases unmatched: 7. In germline, CDR1 is MDHEN, CDR2 SYDVKM. The length of the CDR3 is 13 residues.

This chain connects TRBV24-1 to TRBJ2-5; D is unresolved. The germline V gene encodes CDR1 KGHDR and CDR2 SFDVKD. V was cut by 8 bases and J by 0 bases, with 6 bases left in between. This CDR3 has 12 amino acids. The CDR3 loop is CATKENQETQYF. The CDR3 DNA follows: TGTGCCACCAAAGAAAACCAAGAGACCCAGTACTTC.

The rearrangement links TRBV4-2 to TRBJ2-7; D unclear. V shed 1 base and J shed 6 bases, with 7 bases lying between them. This CDR3 comprises 12 residues. Germline V gene sequence: CDR1 LGHNA, CDR2 YNFKEQ. The DNA for the CDR3 is TGTGCCAGCAGCCAAGGACCTGTCGAGCAGTACTTC. Protein sequence: CASSQGPVEQYF.

Comment on this clonotype: The conserved phenylalanine or tryptophan is not found at the CDR3 terminus, so this likely reflects a read error. J is TRBJ2-2 and V is TRBV29-1, with TRBD2 matching 11 bases. CDR1 SQVTM and CDR2 ANQGSEA come from the germline V gene. V lost 6 bases and J lost 4; bases outside the gene matches: 10. The CDR3 sequence is 16 residues long. The CDR3 protein is CSVGHTSGRPTGELFS. Written as DNA, the CDR3 is TGCAGCGTGGGACACACTAGCGGGAGACCCACCGGGGAGCTGTTTTCT.

The table lists this clonotype with a few counts. The gene calls are TRBV11-2 and TRBJ1-3; possibly TRBD1 for D (6 bases). Trimming cost V 3 bases and J 4 bases, with 19 bases left between them. The CDR3 runs 17 residues. Germline V gene sequence: CDR1 SGHAT, CDR2 FQNNGV. CDR3 DNA: TGTGCCAGCAGCTTTCAACAGGGAACCACATGGGGAAACACCATATATTTT. This sequence encodes CASSFQQGTTWGNTIYF.

This clonotype has a count of ten or more. The CDR3 here is CASSQDWREYYEQYF. The CDR3 nucleotides are TGTGCCAGCAGCCAAGATTGGAGGGAATACTACGAGCAGTACTTC. The chain carries TRBV12-3 or TRBV12-4 and TRBJ2-7, with D possibly TRBD2 on 6 matching bases. V shed 6 bases and J shed 3 bases, with 18 bases lying between them. CDR3 size: 15 residues.

A few counts support this clonotype. The DNA for the CDR3 is TGTGCCAGTAGTACCCTATCGACTAGGGGGCCCTACGAGCAGTACTTC. Protein product: CASSTLSTRGPYEQYF. V gene TRBV19 combines with J gene TRBJ2-7, with D possibly being TRBD1 (7 bases). The germline gives CDR1 LNHDA, CDR2 SQIVND (reference sequence). The CDR3 is made up of 16 amino acids. Trimming removed 4 bases at V and 2 bases at J, with 18 bases between.

This clonotype was picked up many times. No DNA is shown, since the ends of the CDR3 on it are uncertain; the CDR3 is the one TCRdb lists. The chain combines TRBV12-3 or TRBV12-4 with TRBJ1-2; the table's D gene call, TRBD1, was not cross checked with the DNA. The CDR3 is 14 residues long, ends included. CDR3 sequence: CASSLVGPGRGYTF.